The 27 T cell receptor beta chains below all came from one sample that was sequenced in a study of control samples from healthy donors and cancer patients. The protocol was immunoSEQ multiplex PCR, while the TCRdb copy is restricted to in-frame clones and leaves out a portion. The sample shows under 150,000 clones, roughly 92% of them seen only once. Source material: blood. The receptors were gathered from a man in his thirties or forties in good health.

The chain employs TRBV27 and TRBJ2-7; 9 positions match TRBD1. The CDR3 sequence is 14 residues long. V lost 5 bases, J lost 3 bases, and 5 bases stayed unmatched. Germline V lookup: CDR1 MNHEY, CDR2 SMNVEV (reference sequence). In DNA form, the CDR3 reads TGTGCCAGCAGTCGACAGGGGGTTAACTACGAGCAGTACTTC. It translates to CASSRQGVNYEQYF.

The rearrangement uses TRBV3-1 (or the pseudogene TRBV3-2) and TRBJ2-6; the match to TRBD2 covers 14 bases. CDR1 and CDR2 from the germline V gene are LGHDT and YNNKEL (reference sequence). After removal of 0 bases from V and 1 base from J, the junction contained 5 bases not matched to a gene. The CDR3 length is 20 residues. CDR3 loop: CASSQDRGTSGRSGANVLTF. As DNA, the CDR3 is TGTGCCAGCAGCCAAGATCGAGGGACTAGCGGGAGATCTGGGGCCAACGTCCTGACTTTC.

This chain uses TRBV6-2 or TRBV6-3 with TRBJ1-1; D unclear. V lost 2 bases and J lost 8, with 15 bases in between. The length of the CDR3 is 14 residues. Germline CDR1 and CDR2: MNHEY and SVGEGT. The CDR3 loop is CASSYRPNLIEAFF. As DNA, the CDR3 is TGTGCCAGCAGTTACAGACCTAATTTGATAGAAGCTTTCTTT.

The chain uses TRBV7-2 and TRBJ1-1; D gene uncertain. The CDR3 consists of 14 residues. CDR1 is SGHTA and CDR2 is FQGNSA in the germline V gene. Trimming took off 3 bases at V and 2 bases at J, with 10 bases between the two ends. The CDR3 protein is CASSFGGVNTEAFF. The CDR3 coding sequence is TGTGCCAGCAGCTTTGGCGGGGTCAACACTGAAGCTTTCTTT.

The CDR3 DNA is TGTGCCATCAGTGAGTCTGGATATAATTCACCCCTCCACTTT. Translation gives CAISESGYNSPLHF. This chain uses TRBV10-3 with TRBJ1-6; no firm D call. This CDR3 has 14 residues. In germline, CDR1 is ENHRY, CDR2 SYGVKD. Trimming left V 0 bases short and J 4 bases short, with 4 bases between.

Of note for this clone: Other DNA sequences in the same sample also yield this CDR3. The chain links TRBV9 to TRBJ2-1; 7 bases are shared with TRBD2. Germline V gives CDR1 SGDLS, CDR2 YYNGEE. The CDR3 is made up of 16 amino acids. Unmatched junction bases numbered 14, after V lost 4 bases and J lost 7 bases. Written as DNA, the CDR3 is TGTGCCAGCAGCCCTTTCGCGCGCGGGGGAGTGAATGAGCAGTTCTTC. Protein product: CASSPFARGGVNEQFF.

The V gene is TRBV3-1 (or the pseudogene TRBV3-2), the J gene TRBJ1-3; D perhaps matches TRBD1 (6 bases). The V gene's germline CDR1 is LGHDT and CDR2 YNNKEL (reference sequence). With 1 base removed from V and 2 bases from J, the gap between germline ends came to 15 bases. The CDR3 is 17 residues long. The CDR3 loop is CASSQVKPHRAGNTIYF. CDR3 sequence (DNA): TGTGCCAGCAGCCAAGTCAAACCCCACAGGGCTGGAAACACCATATATTTT.

The chain links TRBV5-1 to TRBJ2-1, with 8 bases identical to TRBD2. The CDR3 sequence is 16 residues long. V shed 4 bases, J shed 4 bases, and the junction held 10 bases outside the gene matches. The germline CDR1 and CDR2 sequences are SGHRS and YFSETQ. The DNA for the CDR3 is TGCGCCAGCAGCCAGCCTTCTACTAGCGGATACAATGAGCAGTTCTTC. This sequence encodes CASSQPSTSGYNEQFF.

The rearrangement joins TRBV7-9 to TRBJ2-3, with 11 bases matching TRBD2. Germline assignment: CDR1 SEHNR and CDR2 FQNEAQ (reference sequence). Trimming at V came to 8 bases and at J to 0 bases, leaving 1 base not matched to a gene. The CDR3 runs 14 residues. The CDR3 region is CASRTSGSTDTQYF. The CDR3 DNA sequence: TGTGCCAGCCGGACTAGCGGGAGCACAGATACGCAGTATTTT.

This chain uses TRBV7-3 with TRBJ2-3; no definite D call. Germline CDR1 is SGHTA and CDR2 is FQGTGA. The CDR3 totals 13 residues. Trimming shortened V by 3 bases and J by 1 base, and 5 bases separated the two germline ends. This CDR3 is CASSFIGTDTQYF. The CDR3 DNA reads TGTGCCAGCAGCTTTATCGGCACAGATACGCAGTATTTT.

The rearrangement uses TRBV7-2 and TRBJ2-7; D assignment may be TRBD1 or TRBD2 (5 bases each). CDR3 length: 14 residues. Germline V gene sequence: CDR1 SGHTA, CDR2 FQGNSA. Trimming removed 4 bases at V and 8 bases at J, with 18 bases between. The CDR3: CASSYERGVGKQYF. CDR3 DNA sequence: TGTGCCAGCAGCTATGAAAGAGGGGTTGGAAAGCAGTACTTC.

With regard to this clone: Compared with germline, one end of the junction differs, possibly owing to a read error. The gene calls are TRBV9 and TRBJ2-3; D unclear. The germline V gene has CDR1 SGDLS and CDR2 YYNGEE. The CDR3 is made up of 9 amino acids. CDR3 sequence reads: CASRDTQYF. The CDR3 DNA reads TGTGCCAGCAGAGATACGCAGTATTTT.

V gene TRBV12-3 or TRBV12-4 combines with J gene TRBJ1-1; D unresolved. Trimming shortened V by 3 bases and J by 1 base, and 6 bases separated the two germline ends. This CDR3 comprises 13 residues. The CDR3 reads CASSFHQNTEAFF. The CDR3 region has the DNA TGTGCCAGCAGTTTCCATCAGAACACTGAAGCTTTCTTT.

The gene calls are TRBV7-2 and TRBJ2-1; TRBD2 aligns across 9 bases. V was clipped by 1 base and J by 6 bases; unmatched bases: 7. This CDR3 has 16 residues. Germline CDR1 is SGHTA and CDR2 is FQGNSA. The DNA for the CDR3 is TGTGCCAGCAGCTTAGTAGGGGGACTAGCTCGCAATGAGCAGTTCTTC. As protein: CASSLVGGLARNEQFF.

The rearrangement links TRBV15 to TRBJ2-3, with TRBD2 matching 7 bases. The CDR3 is 15 amino acids. After removal of 1 base from V and 2 bases from J, the junction contained 3 bases not matched to a gene. Looked up from germline, CDR1 is LNHNV and CDR2 is YYDKDF (reference sequence). CDR3: CATSRGAGDTDTQYF. The CDR3 nucleotides read TGTGCCACCAGCAGAGGGGCGGGAGACACAGATACGCAGTATTTT.

The J gene is TRBJ1-6, the V gene TRBV18; 10 bases line up with TRBD1. CDR1 and CDR2 (germline): KGHSH, LQKENI. The CDR3 length is 16 residues. Trimming cost V 5 bases and J 8 bases; bases outside gene matches: 9. DNA of the CDR3: TGTGCCAGCTCAGCTACCGGGACAGGGGTGTATTCACCCCTCCACTTT. Translation: CASSATGTGVYSPLHF.

The CDR3 DNA follows: TGTGCCAGCAGCTTGGCGGGACAGGGGGCCTCGAACTATGGCTACACCTTC. It encodes CASSLAGQGASNYGYTF. V and J are TRBV5-5 and TRBJ1-2; 12 bases map to TRBD1. This CDR3 is 17 amino acids long. Looked up from germline, CDR1 is SGHKS and CDR2 is YYEKEE (reference sequence). The trim removed 0 bases at V and 2 bases at J, leaving 5 bases unmatched.

The genes are TRBV4-1 and TRBJ2-1, with 10 bases that match TRBD2. The germline gives CDR1 MGHRA, CDR2 YSYEKL. After removal of 4 bases from V and 9 bases from J, the junction contained 12 bases not matched to a gene. The length of the CDR3 is 16 residues. The chain's CDR3 is CASSPTAGGPLFEQFF. The CDR3 coding sequence is TGCGCCAGCAGCCCAACAGCGGGAGGGCCCCTTTTTGAGCAGTTCTTC.

J is TRBJ2-2 and V is TRBV5-4; 13 bases match TRBD2. V gave up 4 bases and J gave up 2 bases; unmatched junction bases: 2. The CDR3 contains 16 residues. Per germline, CDR1 SGHNT and CDR2 YYREEE (reference sequence). The CDR3 sequence: CASSQGLAGNTGELFF. Written as DNA, the CDR3 is TGTGCCAGCAGCCAGGGACTAGCGGGAAACACCGGGGAGCTGTTTTTT. Full variable domain (missing parts from reference TRBV5-4 and TRBJ2-2): ETGVTQSPTHLIKTRGQQVTLRCSSQSGHNTVSWYQQALGQGPQFIFQYYREEENGRGNFPPRFSGLQFPNYSSELNVNALELDDSALYLCASSQGLAGNTGELFFGEGSRLTVL.

The CDR3 nucleotides are TGCGCCAGCAGCCAGGCACCGGGACGAGTCAGGGAGACCCAGTACTTC. Translating gives CASSQAPGRVRETQYF. The chain combines TRBV4-1 with TRBJ2-5; D possibly matches TRBD1 or TRBD2 (5 bases each). CDR1 and CDR2 (germline): MGHRA, YSYEKL. The CDR3 spans 16 residues. The V end was cut by 3 bases, the J end by 5 bases, with 19 bases between.

This clone was found a few times. The chain links TRBV6-5 to TRBJ1-2; D is ambiguous. The CDR3 is 13 amino acids. Trimming left V 8 bases short and J 7 bases short, with 17 bases between. Germline V gene lookup returns CDR1 MNHEY and CDR2 SVGAGI. The CDR3 DNA sequence: TGTGCCAGCTCCCTCGGGCCTGAGAGTGGCTACACCTTC. Its translation: CASSLGPESGYTF.

This clone was picked up a small number of times. V gene TRBV6-1 combines with J gene TRBJ2-3; 10 nucleotides agree with TRBD1. CDR1 is MNHNS and CDR2 is SASEGT in the germline V gene. The CDR3 totals 17 residues. V lost 3 bases, J lost 2 bases, and 8 bases stayed unmatched. For the CDR3, the DNA is TGTGCCAGCAGTGAGGCTATGGGACAGGGGTTCACAGATACGCAGTATTTT. Protein: CASSEAMGQGFTDTQYF.

V is TRBV15 and J is TRBJ2-7, with TRBD1 identical over 7 bases. Per the germline V gene, CDR1 is LNHNV and CDR2 is YYDKDF (reference sequence). The CDR3 contains 15 residues. Germline trimming cut 7 bases from V and 2 bases from J; bases unmatched to any gene: 11. CDR3 DNA: TGTGCCACCACCCAGACCCCAGGGGGACCCTACGAGCAGTACTTC. Amino acids: CATTQTPGGPYEQYF.

The rearrangement links TRBV28 to TRBJ2-2; tentative D call: TRBD2 (5 bases). The germline V gene encodes CDR1 MDHEN and CDR2 SYDVKM. CDR3 size: 16 residues. V was shortened by 8 bases and J by 0 bases, with 16 bases between the two germline ends. The CDR3 is CASAGTYPPNTGELFF. CDR3 DNA sequence: TGTGCCAGCGCGGGCACCTACCCTCCGAACACCGGGGAGCTGTTTTTT.

The count of this clone is one. The rearrangement joins TRBV4-1 to TRBJ2-4; D gene unclear. This CDR3 is 13 amino acids long. The ends were cut back, 0 bases at V and 7 bases at J, with 7 bases in the middle. Germline CDR1 MGHRA, CDR2 YSYEKL. The CDR3 DNA reads TGCGCCAGCAGCCAAGATCGAGGCAACATTCAGTACTTC. It encodes CASSQDRGNIQYF.

The V and J genes are TRBV3-1 (or the pseudogene TRBV3-2) and TRBJ2-4; 8 nucleotides agree with TRBD1. This CDR3 has 16 amino acids. Per germline, CDR1 LGHDT and CDR2 YNNKEL (reference sequence). J lost 0 bases, V lost 5 bases, and 6 bases had no gene match. CDR3: CASSMGQVLAKNIQYF. CDR3 nucleotide sequence: TGTGCCAGCAGCATGGGACAGGTTCTAGCCAAAAACATTCAGTACTTC.

J is TRBJ1-3 and V is TRBV19, with D maybe TRBD1 (5 bases). Germline CDR1 and CDR2: LNHDA and SQIVND (reference sequence). Trimming removed 7 bases from V and 3 bases from J, with 16 bases in between. The CDR3 extends over 15 amino acids. The CDR3 bases are TGTGCCAGTACCTCTCGGCGGAGGGGTGGAAACACCATATATTTT. It codes for CASTSRRRGGNTIYF.